This TCR beta chain was sequenced during a study of response to subunit inactivated influenza vaccine. General observations from the study: Each seasonal influenza vaccination, the authors suggested, recruits few new T cells.

TCRdb called the RT-PCR reads again in MiXCR, with one record for every CDR3 protein. The repertoire includes fewer than 800,000 distinct CDR3 sequences, roughly 14% of them detected once, and around 10% sits in the top ten. As regards this clonotype: Its cognate antigen is unknown.

Here the sequenced sample was PBMCs from blood, taken 11 to 12 days after vaccination. This clonotype was obtained from a man between 45 and 60 years old who received an inactivated influenza vaccine.

CDR3 in DNA: TGCGCCAGCAGCTCACGGCCCTCCCGGGGGGCTGAGACCCAGTACTTC. It yields the protein CASSSRPSRGAETQYF. V is TRBV5-1 and J is TRBJ2-5; TRBD2 is a possible D gene (7 bases). CDR1 is SGHRS, CDR2 YFSETQ, per germline. V was clipped by 3 bases and J by 5 bases, with 20 bases between them. There are 16 residues in the CDR3.